This TCR beta chain was recorded in a study of T cells in Graves' hyperthyroidism and ophthalmopathy. The overall study: At initial diagnosis, before any treatment had begun, peripheral blood was obtained.

Study-level findings and limits: The blood repertoire included most of the expanded thyroid clonotypes above 0.001.

A note on this clonotype: Its antigen is currently unknown.

V lost 7 bases to trimming and J lost 2 bases, with 5 bases between them. This CDR3 has 12 residues. Diagnostic assessment was based on clinical symptoms, serum thyroxine and TRAb, thyroid ultrasound and orbital computed tomography. RNA transcripts yielded amplified TCR beta CDR3 regions. HTBI primers were the set used in a first-round RT-PCR of the TCR CDR3. Via MiXCR, TCRdb re-called the multiplex PCR reads, giving one row per CDR3 protein. The data show some 500,000 distinct CDR3 sequences, around 24% seen once. The sample consisted of blood. The clonotype comes from a woman aged 25-40 years with Graves' ophthalmopathy. The gene calls are TRBV12-3 or TRBV12-4 and TRBJ2-2; no clear D gene. In DNA form, the CDR3 reads TGTGCCAGCACCGCCAACACCGGGGAGCTGTTTTTT. Residues: CASTANTGELFF.